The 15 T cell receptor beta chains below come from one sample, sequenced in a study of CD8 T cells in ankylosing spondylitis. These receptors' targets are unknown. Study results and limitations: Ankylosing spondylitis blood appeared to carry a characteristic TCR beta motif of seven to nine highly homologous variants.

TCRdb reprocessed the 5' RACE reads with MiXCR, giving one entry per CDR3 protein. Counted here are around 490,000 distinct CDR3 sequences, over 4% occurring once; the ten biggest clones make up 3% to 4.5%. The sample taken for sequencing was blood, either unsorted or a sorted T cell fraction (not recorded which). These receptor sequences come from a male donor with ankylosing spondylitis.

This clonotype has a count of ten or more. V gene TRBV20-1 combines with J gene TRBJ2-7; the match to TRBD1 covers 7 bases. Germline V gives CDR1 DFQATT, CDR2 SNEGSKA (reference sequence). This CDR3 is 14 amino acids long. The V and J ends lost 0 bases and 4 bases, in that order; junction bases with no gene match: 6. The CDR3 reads CSARDLTGTYEQYF. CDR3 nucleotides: TGCAGTGCTAGAGATTTGACAGGGACGTACGAGCAGTACTTC.

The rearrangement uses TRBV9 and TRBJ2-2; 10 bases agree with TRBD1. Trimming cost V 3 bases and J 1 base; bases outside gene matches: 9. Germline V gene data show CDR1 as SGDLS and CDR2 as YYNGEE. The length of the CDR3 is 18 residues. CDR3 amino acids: CASSASGTGAMNTGELFF. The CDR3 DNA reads TGTGCCAGCAGCGCTTCCGGGACAGGGGCTATGAACACCGGGGAGCTGTTTTTT.

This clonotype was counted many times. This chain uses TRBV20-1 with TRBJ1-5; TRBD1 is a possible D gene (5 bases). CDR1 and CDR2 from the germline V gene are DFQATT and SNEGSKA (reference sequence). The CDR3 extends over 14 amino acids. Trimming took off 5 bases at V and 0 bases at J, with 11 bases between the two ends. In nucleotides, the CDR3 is TGCAGTGCTTCCGGGGGGTATAGCAATCAGCCCCAGCATTTT. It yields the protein CSASGGYSNQPQHF.

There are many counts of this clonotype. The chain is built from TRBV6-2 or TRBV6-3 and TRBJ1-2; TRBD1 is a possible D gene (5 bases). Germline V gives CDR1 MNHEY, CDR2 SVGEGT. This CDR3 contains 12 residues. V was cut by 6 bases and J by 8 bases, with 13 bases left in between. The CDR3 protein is CASSRDLWGYTF. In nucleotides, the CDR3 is TGTGCCAGCAGCCGGGACTTGTGGGGCTACACCTTC.

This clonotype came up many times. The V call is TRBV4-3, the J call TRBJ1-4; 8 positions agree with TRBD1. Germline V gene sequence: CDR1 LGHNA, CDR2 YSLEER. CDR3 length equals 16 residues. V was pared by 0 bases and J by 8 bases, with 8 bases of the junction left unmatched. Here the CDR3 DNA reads TGCGCCAGCAGCCAAGATGTCAGGGGGCGTGAGGAAAAACTGTTTTTT. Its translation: CASSQDVRGREEKLFF.

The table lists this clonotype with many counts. The CDR3 bases are TGCGCCAGCAGCTTACAGGGGTCTAATGAAAAACTGTTTTTT. Protein sequence: CASSLQGSNEKLFF. The chain links TRBV5-1 to TRBJ1-4, with 7 bases aligning to TRBD1. Germline values: CDR1 SGHRS, CDR2 YFSETQ. This CDR3 spans 14 amino acids. With V trimmed by 2 bases and J by 3 bases, 1 base remained unmatched.

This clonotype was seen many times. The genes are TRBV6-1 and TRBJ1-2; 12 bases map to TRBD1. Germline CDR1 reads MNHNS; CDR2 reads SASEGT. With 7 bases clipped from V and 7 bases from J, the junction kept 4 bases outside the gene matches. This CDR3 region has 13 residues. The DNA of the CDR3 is TGTGCCAGCAAGGGACAGGGGGCTGGTGGCTACACCTTC. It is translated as CASKGQGAGGYTF.

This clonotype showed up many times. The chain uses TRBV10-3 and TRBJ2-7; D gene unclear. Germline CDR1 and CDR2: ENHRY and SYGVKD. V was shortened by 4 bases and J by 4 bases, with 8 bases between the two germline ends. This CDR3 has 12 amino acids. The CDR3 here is CAISGNGYEQYF. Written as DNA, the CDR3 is TGTGCCATCAGTGGAAACGGTTACGAGCAGTACTTC.

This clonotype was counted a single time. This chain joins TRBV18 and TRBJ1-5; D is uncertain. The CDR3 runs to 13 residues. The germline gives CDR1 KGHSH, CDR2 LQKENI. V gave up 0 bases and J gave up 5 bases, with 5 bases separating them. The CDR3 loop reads CASSPPSDQPQHF. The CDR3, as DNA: TGTGCCAGCTCACCACCGTCGGATCAGCCCCAGCATTTT.

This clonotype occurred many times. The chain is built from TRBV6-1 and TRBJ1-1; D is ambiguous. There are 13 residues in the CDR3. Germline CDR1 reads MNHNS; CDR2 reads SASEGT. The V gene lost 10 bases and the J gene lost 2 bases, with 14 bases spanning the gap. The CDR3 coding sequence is TGTGCCACCGCGATGGCGGCTAACACTGAAGCTTTCTTT. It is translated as CATAMAANTEAFF.

The CDR3 reads CASSLPIAGLGFEQFF. CDR3 coding DNA: TGTGCCAGCAGTTTACCCATAGCGGGACTAGGGTTTGAGCAGTTCTTC. The V call is TRBV28, the J call TRBJ2-1, with 8 bases fitting TRBD2. The CDR3 runs 16 residues. Germline lookup yields CDR1 MDHEN and CDR2 SYDVKM. The V gene end was trimmed by 2 bases and the J gene end by 9 bases; junction bases not matched to a gene: 12.

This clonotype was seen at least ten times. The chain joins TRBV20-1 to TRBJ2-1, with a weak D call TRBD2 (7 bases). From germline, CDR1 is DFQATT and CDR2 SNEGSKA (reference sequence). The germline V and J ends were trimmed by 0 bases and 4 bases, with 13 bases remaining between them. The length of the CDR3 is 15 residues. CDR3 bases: TGCAGTGCTAGAGATTGGGCGGGGGCTTACAATGAGCAGTTCTTC. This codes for CSARDWAGAYNEQFF.

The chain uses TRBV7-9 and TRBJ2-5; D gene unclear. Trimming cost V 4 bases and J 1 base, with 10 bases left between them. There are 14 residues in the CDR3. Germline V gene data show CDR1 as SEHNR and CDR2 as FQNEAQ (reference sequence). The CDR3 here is CASSSTRVQETQYF. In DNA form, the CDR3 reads TGTGCCAGCAGCTCGACAAGAGTCCAAGAGACCCAGTACTTC.

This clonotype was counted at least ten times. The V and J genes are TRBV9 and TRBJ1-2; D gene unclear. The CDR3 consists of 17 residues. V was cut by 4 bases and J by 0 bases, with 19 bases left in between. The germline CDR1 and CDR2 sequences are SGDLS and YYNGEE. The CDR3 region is CASSLAVQRTSNYGYTF. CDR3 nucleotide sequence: TGTGCCAGCAGCCTAGCGGTACAGAGAACTTCTAACTATGGCTACACCTTC.

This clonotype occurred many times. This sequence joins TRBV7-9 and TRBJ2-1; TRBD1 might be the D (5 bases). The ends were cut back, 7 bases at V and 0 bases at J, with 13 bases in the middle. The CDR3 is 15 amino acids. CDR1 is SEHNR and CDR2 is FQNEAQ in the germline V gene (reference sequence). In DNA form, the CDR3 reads TGTGCCAGCACGGCCTACAGGCCCTCCTACAATGAGCAGTTCTTC. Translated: CASTAYRPSYNEQFF.